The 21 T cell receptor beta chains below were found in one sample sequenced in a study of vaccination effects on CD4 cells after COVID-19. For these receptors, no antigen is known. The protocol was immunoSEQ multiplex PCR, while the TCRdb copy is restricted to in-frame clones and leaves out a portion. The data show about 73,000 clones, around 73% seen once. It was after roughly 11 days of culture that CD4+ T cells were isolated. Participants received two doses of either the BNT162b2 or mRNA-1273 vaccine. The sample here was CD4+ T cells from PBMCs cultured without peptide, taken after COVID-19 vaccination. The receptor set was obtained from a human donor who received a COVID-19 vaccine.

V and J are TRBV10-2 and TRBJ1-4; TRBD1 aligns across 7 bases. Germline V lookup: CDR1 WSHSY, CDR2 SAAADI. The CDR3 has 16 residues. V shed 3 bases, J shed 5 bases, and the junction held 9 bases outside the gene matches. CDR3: CASSDGIPTGNEKLFF. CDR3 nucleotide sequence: TGCGCCAGCAGTGATGGTATCCCGACAGGGAATGAAAAACTGTTTTTT.

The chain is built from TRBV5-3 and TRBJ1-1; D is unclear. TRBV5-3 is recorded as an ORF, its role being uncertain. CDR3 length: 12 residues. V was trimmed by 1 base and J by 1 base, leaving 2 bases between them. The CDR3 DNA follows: TGTGCCAGAAGCTTGAGGAACACTGAAGCTTTCTTT. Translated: CARSLRNTEAFF.

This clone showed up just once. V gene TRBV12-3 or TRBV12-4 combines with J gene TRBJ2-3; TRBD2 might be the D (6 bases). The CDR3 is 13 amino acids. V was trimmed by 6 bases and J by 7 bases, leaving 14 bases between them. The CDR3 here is CASRRDVGHTQYF. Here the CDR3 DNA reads TGTGCCAGCAGGCGGGACGTAGGGCATACGCAGTATTTT.

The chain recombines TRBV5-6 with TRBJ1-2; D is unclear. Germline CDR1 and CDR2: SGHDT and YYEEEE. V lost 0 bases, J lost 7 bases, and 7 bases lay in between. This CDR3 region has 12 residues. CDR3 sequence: CASSLDWSGYTF. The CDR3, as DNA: TGTGCCAGCAGCTTGGACTGGAGTGGCTACACCTTC.

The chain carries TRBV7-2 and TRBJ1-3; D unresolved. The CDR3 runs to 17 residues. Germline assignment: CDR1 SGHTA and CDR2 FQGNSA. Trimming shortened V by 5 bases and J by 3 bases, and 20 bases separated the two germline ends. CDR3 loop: CASSRPTIGRFGNTIYF. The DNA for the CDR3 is TGTGCCAGCAGCCGCCCAACAATCGGGAGGTTTGGAAACACCATATATTTT.

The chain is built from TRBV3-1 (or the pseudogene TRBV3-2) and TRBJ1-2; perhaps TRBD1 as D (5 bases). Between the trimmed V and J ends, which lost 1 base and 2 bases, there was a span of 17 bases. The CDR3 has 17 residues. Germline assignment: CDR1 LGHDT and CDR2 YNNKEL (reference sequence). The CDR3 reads CASSQVGGPNRNYGYTF. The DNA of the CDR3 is TGTGCCAGCAGCCAAGTCGGGGGACCTAACAGGAACTATGGCTACACCTTC.

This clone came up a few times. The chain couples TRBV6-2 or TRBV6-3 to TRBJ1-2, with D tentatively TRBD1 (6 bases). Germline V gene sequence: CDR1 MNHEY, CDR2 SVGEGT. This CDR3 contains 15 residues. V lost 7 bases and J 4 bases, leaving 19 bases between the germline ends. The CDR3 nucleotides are TGTGCCAGCATCCCAAGGGGACAACAAGCCTATGGCTACACCTTC. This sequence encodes CASIPRGQQAYGYTF.

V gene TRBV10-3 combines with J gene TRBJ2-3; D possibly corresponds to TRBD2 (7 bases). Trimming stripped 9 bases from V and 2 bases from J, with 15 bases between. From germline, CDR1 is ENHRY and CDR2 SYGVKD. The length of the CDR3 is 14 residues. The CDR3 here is CAIKGGGSTDTQYF. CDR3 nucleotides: TGTGCCATAAAAGGGGGGGGATCCACAGATACGCAGTATTTT.

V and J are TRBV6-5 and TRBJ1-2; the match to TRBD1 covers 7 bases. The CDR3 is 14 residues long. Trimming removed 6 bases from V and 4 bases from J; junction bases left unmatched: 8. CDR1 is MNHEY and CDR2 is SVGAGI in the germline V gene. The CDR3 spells CASSFTGEGYGYTF. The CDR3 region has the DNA TGTGCCAGCAGCTTCACAGGGGAGGGCTATGGCTACACCTTC.

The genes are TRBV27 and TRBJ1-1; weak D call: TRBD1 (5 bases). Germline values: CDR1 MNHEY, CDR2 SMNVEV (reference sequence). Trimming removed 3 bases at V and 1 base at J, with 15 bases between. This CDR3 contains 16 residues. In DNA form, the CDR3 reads TGTGCCAGCAGTTTGTCCAGGGCATTTTCGAACACTGAAGCTTTCTTT. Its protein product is CASSLSRAFSNTEAFF.

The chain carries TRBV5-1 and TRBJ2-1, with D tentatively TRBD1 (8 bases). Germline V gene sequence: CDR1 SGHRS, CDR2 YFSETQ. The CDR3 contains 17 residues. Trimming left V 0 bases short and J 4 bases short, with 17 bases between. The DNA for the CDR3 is TGCGCCAGCAGCTTGGGACTAGCCGGGACAGGATACAATGAGCAGTTCTTC. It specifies CASSLGLAGTGYNEQFF.

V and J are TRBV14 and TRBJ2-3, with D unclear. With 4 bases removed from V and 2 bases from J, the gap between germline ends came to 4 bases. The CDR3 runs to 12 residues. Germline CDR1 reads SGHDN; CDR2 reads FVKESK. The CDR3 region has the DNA TGTGCCAGCAGCCTGAACACAGATACGCAGTATTTT. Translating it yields CASSLNTDTQYF.

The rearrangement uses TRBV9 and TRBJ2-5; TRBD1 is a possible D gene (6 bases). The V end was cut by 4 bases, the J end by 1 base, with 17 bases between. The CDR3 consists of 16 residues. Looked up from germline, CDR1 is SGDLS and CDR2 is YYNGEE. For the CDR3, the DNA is TGTGCCAGCAGCCCACGGGACACCAGCCTCCAAGAGACCCAGTACTTC. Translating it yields CASSPRDTSLQETQYF.

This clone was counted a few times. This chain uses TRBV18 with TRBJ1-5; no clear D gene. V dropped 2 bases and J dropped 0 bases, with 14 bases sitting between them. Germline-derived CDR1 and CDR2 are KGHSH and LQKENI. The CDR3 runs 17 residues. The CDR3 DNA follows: TGTGCCAGCTCACCATCGAGTAGGGCAGATAGCAATCAGCCCCAGCATTTT. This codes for CASSPSSRADSNQPQHF.

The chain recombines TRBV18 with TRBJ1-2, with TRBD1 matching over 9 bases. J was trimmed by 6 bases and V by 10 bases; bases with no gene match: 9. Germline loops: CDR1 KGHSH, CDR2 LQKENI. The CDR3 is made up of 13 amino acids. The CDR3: CATYSGTGNGYTF. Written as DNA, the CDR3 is TGTGCCACATATTCCGGGACAGGGAATGGCTACACCTTC.

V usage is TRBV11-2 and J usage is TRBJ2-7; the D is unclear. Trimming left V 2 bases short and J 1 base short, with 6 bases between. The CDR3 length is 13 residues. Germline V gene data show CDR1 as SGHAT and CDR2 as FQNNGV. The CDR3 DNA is TGTGCCAGCAGCTTAACGGATTCCTACGAGCAGTACGTC. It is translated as CASSLTDSYEQYV.

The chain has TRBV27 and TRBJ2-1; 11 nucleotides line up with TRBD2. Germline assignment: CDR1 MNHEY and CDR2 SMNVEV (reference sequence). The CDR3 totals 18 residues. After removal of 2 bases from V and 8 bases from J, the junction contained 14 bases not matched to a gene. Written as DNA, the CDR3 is TGTGCCAGCAGTTTACAGGGTGTAGCGGGGGGGCGTAATTATGAGCAGTTCTTC. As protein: CASSLQGVAGGRNYEQFF.

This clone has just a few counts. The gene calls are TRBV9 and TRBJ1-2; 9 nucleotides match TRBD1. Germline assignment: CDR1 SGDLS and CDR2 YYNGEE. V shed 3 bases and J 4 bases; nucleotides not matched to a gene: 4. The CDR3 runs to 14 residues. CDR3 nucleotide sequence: TGTGCCAGCAGCGCCTCGACAGGGGGCTATGGCTACACCTTC. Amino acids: CASSASTGGYGYTF.

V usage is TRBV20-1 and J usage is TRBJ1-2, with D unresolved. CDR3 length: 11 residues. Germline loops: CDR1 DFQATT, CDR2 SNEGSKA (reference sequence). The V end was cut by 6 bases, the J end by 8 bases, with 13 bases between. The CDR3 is CSAISSGGYTF. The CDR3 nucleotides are TGCAGTGCCATTAGTTCTGGAGGCTACACCTTC.

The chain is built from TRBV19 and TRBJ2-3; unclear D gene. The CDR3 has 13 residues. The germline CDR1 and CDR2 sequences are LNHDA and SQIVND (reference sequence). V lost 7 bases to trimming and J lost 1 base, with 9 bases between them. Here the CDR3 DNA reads TGTGCCAGTAACGGGCAGGGCACAGATACGCAGTATTTT. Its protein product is CASNGQGTDTQYF.

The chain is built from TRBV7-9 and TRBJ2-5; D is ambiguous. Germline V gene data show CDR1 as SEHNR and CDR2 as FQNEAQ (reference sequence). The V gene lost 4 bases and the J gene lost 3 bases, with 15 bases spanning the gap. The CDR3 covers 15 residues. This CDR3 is CASSWALRVEETQYF. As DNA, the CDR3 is TGTGCCAGCAGCTGGGCCCTTAGGGTAGAAGAGACCCAGTACTTC.